This T cell receptor (beta chain) was documented in a study of cytomegalovirus exposure and HLA in healthy donors. Study as a whole: Some 85 million unique TCRs, all from HLA-typed donors, were included in an early release of the data.

PCR employed 60 Vbeta and 13 Jbeta primers. Sequenced by immunoSEQ multiplex PCR; TCRdb stores in-frame clones only, minus some. The sample has approximately 160,000 clones, 75% seen once. On this clone itself: What it recognizes is unknown.

The germline gives CDR1 KGHSH, CDR2 LQKENI. CDR3 length: 14 residues. The ends lost 2 bases at V and 11 bases at J; junction bases unmatched: 11. Overall study findings and caveats: Previously analyzed data showed that most TCR beta V segments were productive at a frequency of about 90% or about 30%. Within the data, a cluster of highly shared sequence variants was likely a sequencing artifact.

The sequence was collected from a woman in her 50s in good health and CMV-seropositive. The gene calls are TRBV18 and TRBJ1-1; 7 bases map to TRBD1. Sequenced material: PBMCs. Here the CDR3 reads CASSPGTGDHRAFF. As DNA, the CDR3 is TGTGCCAGCTCACCAGGAACAGGGGACCACAGGGCTTTCTTT.